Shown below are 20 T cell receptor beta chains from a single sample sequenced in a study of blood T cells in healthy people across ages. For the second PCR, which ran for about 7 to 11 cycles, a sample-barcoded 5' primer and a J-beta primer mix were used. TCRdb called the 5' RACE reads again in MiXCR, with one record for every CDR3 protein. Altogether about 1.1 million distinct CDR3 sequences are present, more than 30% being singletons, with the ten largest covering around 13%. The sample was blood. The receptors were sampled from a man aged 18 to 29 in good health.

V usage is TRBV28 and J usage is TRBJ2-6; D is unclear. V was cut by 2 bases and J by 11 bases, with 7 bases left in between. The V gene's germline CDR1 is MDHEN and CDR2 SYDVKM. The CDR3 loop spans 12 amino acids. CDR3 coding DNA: TGTGCCAGCAGTTTAGGCGGCCACGTCCTGACTTTC. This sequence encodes CASSLGGHVLTF.

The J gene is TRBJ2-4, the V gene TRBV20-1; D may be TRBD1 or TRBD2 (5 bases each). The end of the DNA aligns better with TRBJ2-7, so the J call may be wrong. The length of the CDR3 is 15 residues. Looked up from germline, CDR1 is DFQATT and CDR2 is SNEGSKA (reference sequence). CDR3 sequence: CSARDRGQGPYEQYF. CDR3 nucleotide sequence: TGCAGTGCTAGAGATAGAGGGCAGGGACCTTACGAGCAGTACTTC.

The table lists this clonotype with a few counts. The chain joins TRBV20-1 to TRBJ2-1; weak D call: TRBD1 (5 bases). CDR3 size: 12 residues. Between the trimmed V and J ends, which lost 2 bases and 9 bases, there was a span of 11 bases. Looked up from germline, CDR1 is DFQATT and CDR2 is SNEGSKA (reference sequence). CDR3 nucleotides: TGCAGTGCTAGACAGGGATCGGGTGAGCAGTTCTTC. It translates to CSARQGSGEQFF.

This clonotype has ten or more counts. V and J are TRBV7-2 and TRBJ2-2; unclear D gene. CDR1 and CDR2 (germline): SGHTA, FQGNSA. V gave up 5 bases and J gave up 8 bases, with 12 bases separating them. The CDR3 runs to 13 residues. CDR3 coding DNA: TGTGCCAGCAGCACCCTTTTTGGAGGGGAGCTGTTTTTT. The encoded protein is CASSTLFGGELFF.

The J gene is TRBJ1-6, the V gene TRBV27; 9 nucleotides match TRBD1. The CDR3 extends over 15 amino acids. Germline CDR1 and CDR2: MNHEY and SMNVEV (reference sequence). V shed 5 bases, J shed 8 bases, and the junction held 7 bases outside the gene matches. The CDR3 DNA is TGTGCCAGCAGTCTCGGGACAGGGTTTTATTCACCCCTCCACTTT. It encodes CASSLGTGFYSPLHF.

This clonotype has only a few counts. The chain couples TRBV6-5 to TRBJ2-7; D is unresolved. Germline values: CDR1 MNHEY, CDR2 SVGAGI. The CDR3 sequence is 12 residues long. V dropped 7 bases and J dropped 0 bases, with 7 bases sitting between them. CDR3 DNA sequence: TGTGCCAGCACGTCCAACTCCTACGAGCAGTACTTC. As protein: CASTSNSYEQYF.

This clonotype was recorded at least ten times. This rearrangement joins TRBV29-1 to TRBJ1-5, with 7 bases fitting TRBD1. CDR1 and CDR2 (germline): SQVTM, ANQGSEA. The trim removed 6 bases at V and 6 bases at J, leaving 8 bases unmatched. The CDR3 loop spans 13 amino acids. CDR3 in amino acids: CSVATGFSQPQHF. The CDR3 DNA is TGCAGCGTCGCGACAGGGTTTAGTCAGCCCCAGCATTTT.

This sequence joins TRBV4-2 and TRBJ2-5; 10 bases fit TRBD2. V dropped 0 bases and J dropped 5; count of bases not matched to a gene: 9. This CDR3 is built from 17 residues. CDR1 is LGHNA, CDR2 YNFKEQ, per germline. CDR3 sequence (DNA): TGTGCCAGCAGCCAAGATGCCCCCACTAGCGGGATCGAGACCCAGTACTTC. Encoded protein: CASSQDAPTSGIETQYF.

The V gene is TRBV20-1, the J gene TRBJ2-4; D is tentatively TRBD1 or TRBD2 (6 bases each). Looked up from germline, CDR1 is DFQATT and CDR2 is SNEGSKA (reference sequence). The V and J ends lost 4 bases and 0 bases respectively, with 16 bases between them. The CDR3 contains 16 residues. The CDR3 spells CSAISHRGPAKNIQYF. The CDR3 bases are TGCAGTGCTATTTCTCACCGGGGGCCAGCCAAAAACATTCAGTACTTC.

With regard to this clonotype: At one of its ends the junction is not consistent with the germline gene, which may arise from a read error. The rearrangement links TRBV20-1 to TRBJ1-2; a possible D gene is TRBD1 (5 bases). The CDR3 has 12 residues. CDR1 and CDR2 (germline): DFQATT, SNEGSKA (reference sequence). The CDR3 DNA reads TGCAGGGCTAGACCGACAGCCTATGGCTACACCTTC. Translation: CRARPTAYGYTF.

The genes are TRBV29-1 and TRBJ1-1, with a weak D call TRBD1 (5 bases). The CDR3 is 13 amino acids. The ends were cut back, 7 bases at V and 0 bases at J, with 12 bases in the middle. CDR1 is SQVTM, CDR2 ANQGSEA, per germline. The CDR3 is CSAQQGVNTEAFF. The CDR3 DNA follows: TGCAGCGCTCAACAAGGGGTGAACACTGAAGCTTTCTTT.

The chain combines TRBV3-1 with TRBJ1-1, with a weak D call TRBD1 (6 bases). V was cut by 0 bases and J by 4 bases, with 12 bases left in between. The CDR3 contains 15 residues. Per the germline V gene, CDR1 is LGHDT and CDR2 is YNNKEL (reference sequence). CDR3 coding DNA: TGTGCCAGCAGCCAAGATTCACAGGGCGGCACTGAAGCTTTCTTT. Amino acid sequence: CASSQDSQGGTEAFF.

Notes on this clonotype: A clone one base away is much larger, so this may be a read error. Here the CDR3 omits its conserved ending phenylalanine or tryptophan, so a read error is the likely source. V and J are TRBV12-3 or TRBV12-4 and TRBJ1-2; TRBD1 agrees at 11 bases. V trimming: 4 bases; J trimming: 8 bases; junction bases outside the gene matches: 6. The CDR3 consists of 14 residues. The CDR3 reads CASSSTGQGEGYTL. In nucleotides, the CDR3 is TGTGCCAGCAGTTCGACGGGACAGGGGGAAGGCTACACCCTC.

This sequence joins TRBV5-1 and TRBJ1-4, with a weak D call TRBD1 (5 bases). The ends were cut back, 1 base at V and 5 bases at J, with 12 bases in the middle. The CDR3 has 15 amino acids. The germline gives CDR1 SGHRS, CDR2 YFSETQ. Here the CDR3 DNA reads TGCGCCAGCAGCTTGCTAGGGAGGGGAAATGAAAAACTGTTTTTT. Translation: CASSLLGRGNEKLFF.

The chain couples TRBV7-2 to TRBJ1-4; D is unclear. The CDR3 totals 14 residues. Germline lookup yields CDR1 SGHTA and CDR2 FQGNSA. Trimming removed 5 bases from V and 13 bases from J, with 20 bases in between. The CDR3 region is CASSSESGRGRLFF. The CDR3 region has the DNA TGTGCCAGCAGCAGTGAGTCCGGTCGGGGTAGACTGTTTTTT.

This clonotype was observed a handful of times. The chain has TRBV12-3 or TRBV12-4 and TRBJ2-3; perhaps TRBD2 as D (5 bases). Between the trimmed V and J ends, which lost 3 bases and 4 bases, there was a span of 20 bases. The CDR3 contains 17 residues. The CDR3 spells CASSFVAGVKWADTQYF. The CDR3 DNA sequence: TGTGCCAGCAGTTTCGTCGCCGGGGTTAAATGGGCAGATACGCAGTATTTT.

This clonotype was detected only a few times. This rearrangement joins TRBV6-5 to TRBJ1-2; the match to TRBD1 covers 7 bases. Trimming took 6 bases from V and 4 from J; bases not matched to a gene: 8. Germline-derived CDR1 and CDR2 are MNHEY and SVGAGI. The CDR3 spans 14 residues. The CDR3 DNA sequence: TGTGCCAGCAGCGACCGGGACAGCATCTATGGCTACACCTTC. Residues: CASSDRDSIYGYTF.

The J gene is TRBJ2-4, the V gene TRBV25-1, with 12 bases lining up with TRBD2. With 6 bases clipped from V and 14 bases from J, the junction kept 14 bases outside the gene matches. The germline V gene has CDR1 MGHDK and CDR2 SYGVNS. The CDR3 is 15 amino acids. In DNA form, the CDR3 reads TGTGCCAGCAGCGACACCCGGACTAGCGGGGCCTTGAAGTACTTC. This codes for CASSDTRTSGALKYF.

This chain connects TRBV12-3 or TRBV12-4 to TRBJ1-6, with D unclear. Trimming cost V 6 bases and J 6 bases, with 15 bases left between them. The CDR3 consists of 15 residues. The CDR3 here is CASSSSSYSNSPLHF. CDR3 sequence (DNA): TGTGCCAGCAGCTCTTCATCATATTCTAATTCACCCCTCCACTTT.

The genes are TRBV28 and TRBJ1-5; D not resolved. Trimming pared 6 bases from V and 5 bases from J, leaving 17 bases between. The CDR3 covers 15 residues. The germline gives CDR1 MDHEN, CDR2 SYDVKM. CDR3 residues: CASRKDLGSDQPQHF. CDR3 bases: TGTGCCAGCAGAAAAGATTTGGGGTCCGATCAGCCCCAGCATTTT.